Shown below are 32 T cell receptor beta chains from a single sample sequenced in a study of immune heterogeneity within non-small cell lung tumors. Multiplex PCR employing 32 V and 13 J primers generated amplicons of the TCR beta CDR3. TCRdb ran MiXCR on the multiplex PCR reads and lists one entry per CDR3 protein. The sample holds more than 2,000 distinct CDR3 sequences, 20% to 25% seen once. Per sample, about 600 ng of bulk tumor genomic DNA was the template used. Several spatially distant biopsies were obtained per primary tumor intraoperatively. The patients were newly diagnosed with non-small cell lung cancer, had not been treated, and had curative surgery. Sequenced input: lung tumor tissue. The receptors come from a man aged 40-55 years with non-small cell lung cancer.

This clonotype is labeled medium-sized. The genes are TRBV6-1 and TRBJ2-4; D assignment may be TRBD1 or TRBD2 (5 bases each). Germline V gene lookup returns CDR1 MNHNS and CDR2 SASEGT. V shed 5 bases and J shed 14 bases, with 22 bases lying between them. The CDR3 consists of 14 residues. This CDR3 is CASSSFLSGPVEYF. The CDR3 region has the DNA TGTGCCAGCAGTTCCTTTCTGTCGGGGCCAGTTGAGTACTTC.

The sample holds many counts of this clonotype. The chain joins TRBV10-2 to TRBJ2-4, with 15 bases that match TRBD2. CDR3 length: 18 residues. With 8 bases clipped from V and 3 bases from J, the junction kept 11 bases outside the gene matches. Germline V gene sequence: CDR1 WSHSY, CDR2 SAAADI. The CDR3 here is CASRPGLAGGIGKNIQYF. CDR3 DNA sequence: TGCGCCAGCCGGCCCGGACTAGCGGGGGGGATCGGCAAAAACATTCAGTACTTC.

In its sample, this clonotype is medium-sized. CDR3 in amino acids: CASSHSKDRGQPQHF. The CDR3 DNA reads TGCGCCAGCAGCCATTCCAAGGACAGGGGTCAGCCCCAGCATTTT. The chain recombines TRBV4-1 with TRBJ1-5, with 9 bases matching TRBD1. J gave up 6 bases and V 3 bases, and 6 bases lay outside the gene matches. Germline V gives CDR1 MGHRA, CDR2 YSYEKL. The CDR3 extends over 15 amino acids.

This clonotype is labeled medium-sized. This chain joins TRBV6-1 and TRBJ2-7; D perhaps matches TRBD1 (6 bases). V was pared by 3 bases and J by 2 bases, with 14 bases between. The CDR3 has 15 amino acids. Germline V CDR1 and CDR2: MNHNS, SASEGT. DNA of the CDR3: TGTGCCAGCAGTGAGAGTCAGGGGTGGGCCTACGAGCAGTACTTC. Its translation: CASSESQGWAYEQYF.

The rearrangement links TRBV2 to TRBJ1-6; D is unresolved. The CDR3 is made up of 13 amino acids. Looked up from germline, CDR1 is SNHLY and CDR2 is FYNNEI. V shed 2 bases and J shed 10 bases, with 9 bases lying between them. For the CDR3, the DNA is TGTGCCAGCAGTGAAAACCCATCATCACCCCTCCACTTT. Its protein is CASSENPSSPLHF.

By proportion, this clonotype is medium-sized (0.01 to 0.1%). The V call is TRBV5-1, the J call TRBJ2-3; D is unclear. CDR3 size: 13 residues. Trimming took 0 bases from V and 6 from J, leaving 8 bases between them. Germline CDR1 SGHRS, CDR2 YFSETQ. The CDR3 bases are TGCGCCAGCAGCTTGGATGACGGGGATACGCAGTATTTT. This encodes CASSLDDGDTQYF.

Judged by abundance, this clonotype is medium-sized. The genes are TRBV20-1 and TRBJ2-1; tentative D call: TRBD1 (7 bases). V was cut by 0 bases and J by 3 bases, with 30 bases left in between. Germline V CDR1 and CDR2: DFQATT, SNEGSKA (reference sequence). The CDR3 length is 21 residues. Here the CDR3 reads CSARDLWGTGEEERIYNEQFF. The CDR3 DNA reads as TGCAGTGCTAGAGATCTGTGGGGCACAGGGGAGGAAGAGCGGATCTACAATGAGCAGTTCTTC.

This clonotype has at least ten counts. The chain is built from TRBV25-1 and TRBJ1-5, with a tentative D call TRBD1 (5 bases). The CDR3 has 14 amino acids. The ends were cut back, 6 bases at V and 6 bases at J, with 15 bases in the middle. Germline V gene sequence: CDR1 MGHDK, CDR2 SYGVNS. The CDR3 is CASSEQGVGQPQHF. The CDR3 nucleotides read TGTGCCAGCAGCGAACAAGGGGTCGGTCAGCCCCAGCATTTT.

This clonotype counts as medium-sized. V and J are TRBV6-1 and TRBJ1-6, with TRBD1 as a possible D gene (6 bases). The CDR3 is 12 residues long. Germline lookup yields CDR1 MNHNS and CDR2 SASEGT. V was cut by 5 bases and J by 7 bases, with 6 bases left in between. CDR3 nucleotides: TGTGCCAGCAGTCAGGGGAATTCACCCCTCCACTTT. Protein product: CASSQGNSPLHF.

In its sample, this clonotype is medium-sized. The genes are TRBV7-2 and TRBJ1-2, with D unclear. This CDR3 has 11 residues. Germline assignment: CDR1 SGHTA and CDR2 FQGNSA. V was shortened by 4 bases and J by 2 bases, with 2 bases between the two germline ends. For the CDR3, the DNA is TGTGCCAGCAGCTCGAACTATGGCTACACCTTC. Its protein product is CASSSNYGYTF.

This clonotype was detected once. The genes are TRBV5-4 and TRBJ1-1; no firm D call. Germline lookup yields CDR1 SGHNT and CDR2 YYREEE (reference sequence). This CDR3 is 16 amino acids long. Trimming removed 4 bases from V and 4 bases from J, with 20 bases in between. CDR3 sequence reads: CASSALPAAPATEAFF. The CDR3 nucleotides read TGTGCCAGCAGCGCCCTCCCAGCGGCCCCGGCCACTGAAGCTTTCTTT.

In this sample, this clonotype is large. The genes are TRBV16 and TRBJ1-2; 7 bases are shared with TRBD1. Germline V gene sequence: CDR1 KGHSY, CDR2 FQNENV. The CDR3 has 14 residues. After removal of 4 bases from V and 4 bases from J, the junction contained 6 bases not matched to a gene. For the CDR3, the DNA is TGTGCCAGCAGCCTCTCGACAGGGACCTATGGCTACACCTTC. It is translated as CASSLSTGTYGYTF.

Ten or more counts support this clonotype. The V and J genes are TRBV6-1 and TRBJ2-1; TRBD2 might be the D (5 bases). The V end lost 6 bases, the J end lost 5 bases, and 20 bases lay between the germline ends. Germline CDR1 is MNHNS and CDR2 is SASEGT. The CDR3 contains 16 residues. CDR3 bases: TGTGCCAGCAGGAACAAACTTACGGGGATGAACAATGAGCAGTTCTTC. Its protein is CASRNKLTGMNNEQFF.

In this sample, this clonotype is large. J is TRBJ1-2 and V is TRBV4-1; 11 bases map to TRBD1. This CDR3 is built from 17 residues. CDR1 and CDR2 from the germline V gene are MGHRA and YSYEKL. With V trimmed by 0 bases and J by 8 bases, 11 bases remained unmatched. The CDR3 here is CASSQDMGTGGSTGYTF. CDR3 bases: TGCGCCAGCAGCCAAGATATGGGGACAGGGGGGTCGACCGGCTACACCTTC.

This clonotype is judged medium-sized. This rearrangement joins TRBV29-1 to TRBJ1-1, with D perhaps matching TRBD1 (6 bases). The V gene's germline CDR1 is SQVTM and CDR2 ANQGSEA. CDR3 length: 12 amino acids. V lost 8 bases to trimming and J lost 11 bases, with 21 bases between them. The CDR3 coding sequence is TGCAGCCCCCTCTTTGGGGGACAAGGGGCTTTCTTT. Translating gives CSPLFGGQGAFF.

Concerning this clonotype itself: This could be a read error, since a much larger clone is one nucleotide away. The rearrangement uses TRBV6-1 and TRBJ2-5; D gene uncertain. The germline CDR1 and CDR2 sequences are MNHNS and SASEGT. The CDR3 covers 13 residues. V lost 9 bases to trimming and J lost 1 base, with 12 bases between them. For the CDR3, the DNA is TGTGCCAGAAGGGTTCCCCTCCAAGAGACCCAGTACTTC. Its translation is CARRVPLQETQYF.

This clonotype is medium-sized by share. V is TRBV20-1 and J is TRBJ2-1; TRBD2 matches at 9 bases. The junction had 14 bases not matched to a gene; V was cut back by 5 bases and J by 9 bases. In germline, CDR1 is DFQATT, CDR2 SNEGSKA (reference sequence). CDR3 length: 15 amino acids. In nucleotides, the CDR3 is TGCAGTGCTTTCTCAGTAGCGGGAGCAGGTGGTGAGCAGTTCTTC. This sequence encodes CSAFSVAGAGGEQFF.

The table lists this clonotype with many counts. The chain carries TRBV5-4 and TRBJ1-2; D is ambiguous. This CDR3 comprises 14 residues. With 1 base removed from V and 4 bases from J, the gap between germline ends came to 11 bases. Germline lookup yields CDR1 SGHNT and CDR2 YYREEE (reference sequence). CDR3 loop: CASSLFSSPYGYTF. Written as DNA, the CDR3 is TGTGCCAGCAGCTTGTTCTCCAGCCCCTATGGCTACACCTTC.

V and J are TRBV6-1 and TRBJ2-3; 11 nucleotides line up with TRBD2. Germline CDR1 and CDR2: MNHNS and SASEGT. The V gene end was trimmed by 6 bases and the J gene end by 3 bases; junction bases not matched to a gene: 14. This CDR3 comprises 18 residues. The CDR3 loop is CASSLNPGLADLTDTQYF. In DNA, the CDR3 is TGTGCCAGCAGCCTTAACCCGGGACTAGCGGATTTAACAGATACGCAGTATTTT.

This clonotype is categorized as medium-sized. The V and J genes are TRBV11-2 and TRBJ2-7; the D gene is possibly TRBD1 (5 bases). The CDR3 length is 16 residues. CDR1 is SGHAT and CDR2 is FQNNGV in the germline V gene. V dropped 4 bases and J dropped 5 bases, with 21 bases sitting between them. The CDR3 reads CASSSSLGSGFHEQYF. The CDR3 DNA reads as TGTGCCAGCAGCTCAAGCTTGGGCTCAGGGTTCCACGAGCAGTACTTC.

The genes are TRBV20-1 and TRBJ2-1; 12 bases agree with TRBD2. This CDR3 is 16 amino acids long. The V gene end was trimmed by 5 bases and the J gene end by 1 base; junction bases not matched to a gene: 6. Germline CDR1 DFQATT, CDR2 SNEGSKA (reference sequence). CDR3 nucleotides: TGCAGTGCTCCTGATGGACTAGCGGGGTCCTACAATGAGCAGTTCTTC. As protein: CSAPDGLAGSYNEQFF.

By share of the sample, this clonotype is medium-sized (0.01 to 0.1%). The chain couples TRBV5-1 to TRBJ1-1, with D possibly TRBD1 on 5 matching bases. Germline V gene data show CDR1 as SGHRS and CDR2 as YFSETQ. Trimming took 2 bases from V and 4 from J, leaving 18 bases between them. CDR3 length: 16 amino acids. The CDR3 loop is CASSFWGVDMTTEAFF. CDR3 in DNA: TGCGCCAGCAGCTTTTGGGGGGTGGATATGACCACTGAAGCTTTCTTT.

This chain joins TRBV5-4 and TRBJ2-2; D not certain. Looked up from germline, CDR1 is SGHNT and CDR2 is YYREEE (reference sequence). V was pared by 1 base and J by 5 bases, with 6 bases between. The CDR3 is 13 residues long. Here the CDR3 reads CASSLSGTGELFF. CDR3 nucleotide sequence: TGTGCCAGCAGCTTGTCAGGAACCGGGGAGCTGTTTTTT.

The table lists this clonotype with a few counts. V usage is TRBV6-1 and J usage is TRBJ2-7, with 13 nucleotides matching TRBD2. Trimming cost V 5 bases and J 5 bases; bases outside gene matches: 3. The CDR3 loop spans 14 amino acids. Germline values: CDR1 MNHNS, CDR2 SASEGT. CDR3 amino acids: CASSTTSGGNEQYF. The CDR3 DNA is TGTGCCAGCAGTACGACTAGCGGGGGGAACGAGCAGTACTTC.

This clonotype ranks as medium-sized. Here the CDR3 reads CASSLGAGHNEQFF. For the CDR3, the DNA is TGTGCCAGCAGTTTGGGAGCGGGCCACAATGAGCAGTTCTTC. The chain links TRBV28 to TRBJ2-1; TRBD2 is a possible D gene (6 bases). The V end lost 3 bases, the J end lost 5 bases, and 11 bases lay between the germline ends. Germline CDR1 and CDR2: MDHEN and SYDVKM. The length of the CDR3 is 14 residues.

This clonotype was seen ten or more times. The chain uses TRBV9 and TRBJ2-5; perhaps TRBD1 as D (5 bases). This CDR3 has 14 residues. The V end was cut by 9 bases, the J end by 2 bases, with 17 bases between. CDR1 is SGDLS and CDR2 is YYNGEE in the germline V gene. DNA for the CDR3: TGTGCCACCAGTAAGGTCGCAGGGCAAGAGACCCAGTACTTC. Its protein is CATSKVAGQETQYF.

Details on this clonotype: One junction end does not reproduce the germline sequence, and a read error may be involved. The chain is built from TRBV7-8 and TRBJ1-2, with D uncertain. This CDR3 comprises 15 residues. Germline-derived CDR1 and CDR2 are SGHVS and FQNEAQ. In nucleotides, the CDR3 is TGCGCCAGCAGTGGCGGAGAGGGAAATTCATATGGCTACACCTTC. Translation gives CASSGGEGNSYGYTF.

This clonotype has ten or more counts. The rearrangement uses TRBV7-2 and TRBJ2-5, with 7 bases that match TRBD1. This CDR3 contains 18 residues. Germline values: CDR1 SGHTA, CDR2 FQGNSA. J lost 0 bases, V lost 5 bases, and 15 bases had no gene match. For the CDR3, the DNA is TGTGCCAGCAGCCACTACGGGACAGTTTCAATCCACCAAGAGACCCAGTACTTC. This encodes CASSHYGTVSIHQETQYF.

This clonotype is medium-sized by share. This CDR3 reads CATLDRAGGELFF. CDR3 DNA: TGCGCCACATTGGACAGGGCGGGCGGGGAGCTGTTTTTT. This chain joins TRBV10-2 and TRBJ2-2, with 8 bases fitting TRBD1. The CDR3 covers 13 residues. Germline V gene sequence: CDR1 WSHSY, CDR2 SAAADI. V was pared by 10 bases and J by 7 bases, with 8 bases of the junction left unmatched.

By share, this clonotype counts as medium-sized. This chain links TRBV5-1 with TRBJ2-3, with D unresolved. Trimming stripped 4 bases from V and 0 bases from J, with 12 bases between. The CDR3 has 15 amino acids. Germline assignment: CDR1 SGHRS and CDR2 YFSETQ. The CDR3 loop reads CASSPTPDSTDTQYF. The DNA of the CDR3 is TGCGCCAGCAGCCCGACCCCGGATAGCACAGATACGCAGTATTTT.

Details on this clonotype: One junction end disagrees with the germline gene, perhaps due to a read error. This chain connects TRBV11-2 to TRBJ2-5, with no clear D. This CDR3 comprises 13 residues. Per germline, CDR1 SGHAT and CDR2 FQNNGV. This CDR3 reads CVSILAPLESQYF. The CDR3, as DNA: TGTGTCAGCATCTTAGCCCCGCTAGAGTCCCAGTACTTC.

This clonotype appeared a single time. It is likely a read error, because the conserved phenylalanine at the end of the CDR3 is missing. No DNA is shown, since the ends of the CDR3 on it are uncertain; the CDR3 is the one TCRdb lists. The CDR3 loop reads CASSEGTSGSYEQYFGP. V is TRBV6-1 and J is TRBJ2-3; the D call of TRBD2 is as the table states it, not checked on the DNA. Termini included, the CDR3 measures 17 amino acids. Germline CDR1 reads MNHNS; CDR2 reads SASEGT.